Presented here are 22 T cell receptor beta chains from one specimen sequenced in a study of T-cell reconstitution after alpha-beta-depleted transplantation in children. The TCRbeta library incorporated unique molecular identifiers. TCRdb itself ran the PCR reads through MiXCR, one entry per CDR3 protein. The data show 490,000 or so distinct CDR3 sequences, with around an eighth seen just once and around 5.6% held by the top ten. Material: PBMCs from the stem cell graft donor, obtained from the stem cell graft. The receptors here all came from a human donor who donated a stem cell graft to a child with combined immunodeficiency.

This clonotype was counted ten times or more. DNA for the CDR3: TGCAGCGTGCCCCCAGGACTAGCGGGTTGGAATGAGCAGTTCTTC. It yields the protein CSVPPGLAGWNEQFF. This chain links TRBV29-1 with TRBJ2-1; 11 bases fit TRBD2. Germline lookup yields CDR1 SQVTM and CDR2 ANQGSEA. The V gene end was trimmed by 6 bases and the J gene end by 7 bases; junction bases not matched to a gene: 11. CDR3 size: 15 residues.

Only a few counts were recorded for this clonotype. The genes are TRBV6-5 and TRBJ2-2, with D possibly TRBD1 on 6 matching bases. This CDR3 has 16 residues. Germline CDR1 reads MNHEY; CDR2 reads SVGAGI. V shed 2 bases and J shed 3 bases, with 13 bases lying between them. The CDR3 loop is CASSYVGARDTGELFF. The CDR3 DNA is TGTGCCAGCAGTTACGTGGGGGCTCGGGACACCGGGGAGCTGTTTTTT.

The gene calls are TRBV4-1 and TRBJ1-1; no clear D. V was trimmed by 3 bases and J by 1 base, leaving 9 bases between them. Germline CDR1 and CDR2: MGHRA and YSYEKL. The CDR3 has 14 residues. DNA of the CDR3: TGCGCCAGCAGCCATAGGGTCCCGAACACTGAAGCTTTCTTT. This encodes CASSHRVPNTEAFF.

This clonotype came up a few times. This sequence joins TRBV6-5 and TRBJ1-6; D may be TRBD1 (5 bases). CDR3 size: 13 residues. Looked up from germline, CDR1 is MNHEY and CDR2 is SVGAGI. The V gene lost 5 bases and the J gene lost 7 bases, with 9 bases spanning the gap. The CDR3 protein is CASSTDRNSPLHF. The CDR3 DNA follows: TGTGCCAGCAGTACCGACAGAAATTCACCCCTCCACTTT.

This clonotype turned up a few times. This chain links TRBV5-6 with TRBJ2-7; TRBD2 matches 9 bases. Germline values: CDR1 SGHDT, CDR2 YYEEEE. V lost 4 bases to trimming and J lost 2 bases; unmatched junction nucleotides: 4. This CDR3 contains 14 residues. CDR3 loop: CASSQTSGAYEQYF. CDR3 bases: TGTGCCAGCAGCCAGACTAGCGGTGCCTACGAGCAGTACTTC.

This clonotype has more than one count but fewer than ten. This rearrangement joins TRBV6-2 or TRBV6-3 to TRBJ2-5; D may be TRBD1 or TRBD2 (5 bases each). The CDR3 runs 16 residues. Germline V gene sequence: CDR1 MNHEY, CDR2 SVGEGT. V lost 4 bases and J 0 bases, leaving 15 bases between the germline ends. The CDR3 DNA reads TGTGCCAGCAGTTGGGACCTAAGAGGGTACCAAGAGACCCAGTACTTC. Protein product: CASSWDLRGYQETQYF.

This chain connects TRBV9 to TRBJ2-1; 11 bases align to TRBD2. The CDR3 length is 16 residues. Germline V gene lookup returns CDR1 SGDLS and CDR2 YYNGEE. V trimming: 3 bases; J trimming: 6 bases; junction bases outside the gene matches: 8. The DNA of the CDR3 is TGTGCCAGCAGCGATTACGGGACTAGCGGTATCAATGAGCAGTTCTTC. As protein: CASSDYGTSGINEQFF.

CDR3 protein: CATSDPSGGAHDEQFF. CDR3 DNA sequence: TGTGCCACCAGTGATCCGAGCGGGGGGGCTCACGATGAGCAGTTCTTC. V and J are TRBV24-1 and TRBJ2-1, with TRBD2 matching over 10 bases. Germline trimming cut 3 bases from V and 8 bases from J; bases unmatched to any gene: 9. CDR1 and CDR2 (germline): KGHDR, SFDVKD. This CDR3 comprises 16 residues.

CDR3: CASGLGWLRQNYTDTQYF. CDR3 DNA: TGTGCCAGCGGCCTTGGGTGGCTCCGGCAGAATTACACAGATACGCAGTATTTT. The V and J genes are TRBV28 and TRBJ2-3; D is unresolved. V lost 8 bases to trimming and J lost 2 bases, with 26 bases between them. CDR1 is MDHEN and CDR2 is SYDVKM in the germline V gene. The CDR3 contains 18 residues.

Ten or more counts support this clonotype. This chain's CDR3 is CAISEVSGRAGSTDTQYF. CDR3 DNA: TGTGCCATCAGTGAAGTTAGCGGGAGGGCCGGGAGCACAGATACGCAGTATTTT. The chain uses TRBV10-3 and TRBJ2-3; 11 nucleotides agree with TRBD2. The CDR3 extends over 18 amino acids. V lost 3 bases to trimming and J lost 0 bases; unmatched junction nucleotides: 8. From germline, CDR1 is ENHRY and CDR2 SYGVKD.

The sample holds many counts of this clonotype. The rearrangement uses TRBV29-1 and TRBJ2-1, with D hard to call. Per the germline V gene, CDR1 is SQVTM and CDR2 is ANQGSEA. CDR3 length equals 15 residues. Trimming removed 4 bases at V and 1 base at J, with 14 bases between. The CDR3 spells CSVAPGLSSYNEQFF. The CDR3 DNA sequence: TGCAGCGTTGCTCCAGGCCTCTCTTCCTACAATGAGCAGTTCTTC.

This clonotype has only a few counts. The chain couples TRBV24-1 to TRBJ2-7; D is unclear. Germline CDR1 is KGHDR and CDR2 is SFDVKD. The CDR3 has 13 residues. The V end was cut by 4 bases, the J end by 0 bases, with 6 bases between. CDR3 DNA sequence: TGTGCCACCAGTGAGGGCATCTCCTACGAGCAGTACTTC. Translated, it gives CATSEGISYEQYF.

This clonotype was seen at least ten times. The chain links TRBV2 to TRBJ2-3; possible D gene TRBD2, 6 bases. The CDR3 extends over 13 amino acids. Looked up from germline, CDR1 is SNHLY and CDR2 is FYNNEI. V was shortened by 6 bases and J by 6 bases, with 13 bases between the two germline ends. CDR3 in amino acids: CASRRDVIDTQYF. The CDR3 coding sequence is TGTGCCAGCAGGCGGGACGTAATTGATACGCAGTATTTT.

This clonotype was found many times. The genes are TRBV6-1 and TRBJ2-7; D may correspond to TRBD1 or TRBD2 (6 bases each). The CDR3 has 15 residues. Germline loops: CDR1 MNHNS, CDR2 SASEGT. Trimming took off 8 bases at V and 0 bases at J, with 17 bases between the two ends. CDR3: CASLPEPGASYEQYF. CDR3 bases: TGTGCCAGCCTCCCAGAGCCGGGGGCCTCCTACGAGCAGTACTTC.

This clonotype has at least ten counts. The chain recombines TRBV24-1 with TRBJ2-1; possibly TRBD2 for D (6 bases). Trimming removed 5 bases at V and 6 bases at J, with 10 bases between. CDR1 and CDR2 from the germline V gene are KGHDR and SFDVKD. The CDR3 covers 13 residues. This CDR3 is CATSGAGGNEQFF. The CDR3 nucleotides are TGTGCCACCAGTGGGGCCGGGGGCAATGAGCAGTTCTTC.

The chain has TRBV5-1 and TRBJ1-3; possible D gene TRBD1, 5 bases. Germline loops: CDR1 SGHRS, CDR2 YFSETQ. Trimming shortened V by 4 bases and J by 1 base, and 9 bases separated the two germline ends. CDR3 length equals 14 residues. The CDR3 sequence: CASSRDGSGNTIYF. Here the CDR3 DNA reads TGCGCCAGCAGCCGGGACGGTTCTGGAAACACCATATATTTT.

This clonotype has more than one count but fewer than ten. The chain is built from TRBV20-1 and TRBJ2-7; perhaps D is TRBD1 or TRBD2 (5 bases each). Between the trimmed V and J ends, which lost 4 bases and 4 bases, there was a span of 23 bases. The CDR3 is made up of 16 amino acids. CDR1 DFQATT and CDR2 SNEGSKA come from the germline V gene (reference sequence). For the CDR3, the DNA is TGCAGTGCTACTGTAGTCGGCCCTGGGACCACATACGAGCAGTACTTC. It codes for CSATVVGPGTTYEQYF.

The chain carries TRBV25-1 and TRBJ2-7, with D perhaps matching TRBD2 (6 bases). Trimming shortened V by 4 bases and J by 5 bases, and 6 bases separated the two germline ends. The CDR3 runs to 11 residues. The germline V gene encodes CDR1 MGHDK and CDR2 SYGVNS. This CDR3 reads CASSGTNEQYF. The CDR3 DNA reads TGTGCCAGCAGTGGGACTAACGAGCAGTACTTC.

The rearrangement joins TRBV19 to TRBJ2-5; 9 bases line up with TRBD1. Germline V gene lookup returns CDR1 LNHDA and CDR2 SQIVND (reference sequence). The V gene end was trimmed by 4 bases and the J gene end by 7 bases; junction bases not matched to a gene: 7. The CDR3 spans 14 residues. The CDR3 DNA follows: TGTGCCAGTAGTAGCACAGGGGGCGCACTGACCCAGTACTTC. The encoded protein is CASSSTGGALTQYF.

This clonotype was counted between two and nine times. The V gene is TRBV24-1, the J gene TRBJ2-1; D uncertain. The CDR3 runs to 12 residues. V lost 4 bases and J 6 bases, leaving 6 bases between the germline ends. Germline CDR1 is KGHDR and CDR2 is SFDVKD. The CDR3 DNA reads TGTGCCACCAGTGAGGTGGGCAATGAGCAGTTCTTC. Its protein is CATSEVGNEQFF.

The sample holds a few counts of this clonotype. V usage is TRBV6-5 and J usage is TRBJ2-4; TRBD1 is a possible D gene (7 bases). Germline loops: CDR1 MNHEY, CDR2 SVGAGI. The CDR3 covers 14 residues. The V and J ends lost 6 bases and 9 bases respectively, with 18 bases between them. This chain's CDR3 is CASSYRQGGGIQYF. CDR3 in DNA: TGTGCCAGCAGCTACAGACAGGGAGGCGGCATTCAGTACTTC.

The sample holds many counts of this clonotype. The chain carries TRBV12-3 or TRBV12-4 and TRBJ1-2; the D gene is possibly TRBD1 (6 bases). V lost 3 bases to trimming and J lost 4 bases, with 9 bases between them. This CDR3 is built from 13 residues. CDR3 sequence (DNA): TGTGCCAGCAGTTTTGGACAGCCCTATGGCTACACCTTC. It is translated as CASSFGQPYGYTF.